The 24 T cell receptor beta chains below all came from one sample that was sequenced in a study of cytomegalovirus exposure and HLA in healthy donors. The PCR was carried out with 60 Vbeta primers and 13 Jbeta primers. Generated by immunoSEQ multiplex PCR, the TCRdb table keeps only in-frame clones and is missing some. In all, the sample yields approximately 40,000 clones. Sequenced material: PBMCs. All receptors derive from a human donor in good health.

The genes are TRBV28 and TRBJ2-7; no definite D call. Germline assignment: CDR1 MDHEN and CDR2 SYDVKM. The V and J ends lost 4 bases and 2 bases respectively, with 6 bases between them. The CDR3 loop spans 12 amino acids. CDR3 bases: TGTGCCAGCAGTTCATCTACCTACGAGCAGTACTTC. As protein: CASSSSTYEQYF. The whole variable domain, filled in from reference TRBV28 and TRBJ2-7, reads DVKVTQSSRYLVKRTGEKVFLECVQDMDHENMFWYRQDPGLGLRLIYFSYDVKMKEKGDIPEGYSVSREKKERFSLILESASTNQTSMYLCASSSSTYEQYFGPGTRLTVT.

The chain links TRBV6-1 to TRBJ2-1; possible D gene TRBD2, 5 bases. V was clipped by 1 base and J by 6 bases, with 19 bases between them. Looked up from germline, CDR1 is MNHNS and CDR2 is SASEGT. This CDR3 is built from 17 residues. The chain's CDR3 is CASSEVVWRQVGNEQFF. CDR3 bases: TGTGCCAGCAGTGAAGTGGTATGGAGGCAGGTCGGCAATGAGCAGTTCTTC.

CDR3 sequence: CASSVTGELQPQHF. CDR3 in DNA: TGTGCCAGCAGCGTTACAGGGGAGTTACAGCCCCAGCATTTT. The rearrangement joins TRBV5-6 to TRBJ1-5; 7 bases align to TRBD1. J was trimmed by 7 bases and V by 4 bases; bases with no gene match: 8. The CDR3 is 14 residues long. The germline V gene has CDR1 SGHDT and CDR2 YYEEEE. The full variable domain, rest sourced from reference TRBV5-6 and TRBJ1-5, is DAGVTQSPTHLIKTRGQQVTLRCSPKSGHDTVSWYQQALGQGPQFIFQYYEEEERQRGNFPDRFSGHQFPNYSSELNVNALLLGDSALYLCASSVTGELQPQHFGDGTRLSIL.

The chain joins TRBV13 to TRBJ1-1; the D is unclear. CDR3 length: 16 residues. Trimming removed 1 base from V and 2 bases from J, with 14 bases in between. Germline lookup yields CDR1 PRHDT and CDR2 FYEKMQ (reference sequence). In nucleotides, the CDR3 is TGTGCCAGCAGCTTAGCATCTACAGATTACAACACTGAAGCTTTCTTT. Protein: CASSLASTDYNTEAFF.

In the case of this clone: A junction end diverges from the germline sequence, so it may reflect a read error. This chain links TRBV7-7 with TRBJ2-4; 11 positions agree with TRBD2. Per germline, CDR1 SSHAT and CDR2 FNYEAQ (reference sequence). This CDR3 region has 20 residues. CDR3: CASSPQGVSGGAGAKNIQYF. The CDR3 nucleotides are TGTGCTAGCAGCCCCCAGGGGGTTAGCGGGGGGGCCGGGGCCAAAAACATTCAGTACTTC.

The CDR3 reads CASSQDTGERYTGELFF. DNA of the CDR3: TGCGCCAGCAGCCAAGATACAGGGGAAAGATACACCGGGGAGCTGTTTTTT. The chain links TRBV4-1 to TRBJ2-2; 7 nucleotides align to TRBD1. Per the germline V gene, CDR1 is MGHRA and CDR2 is YSYEKL. J lost 3 bases, V lost 0 bases, and 7 bases had no gene match. This CDR3 is built from 17 residues.

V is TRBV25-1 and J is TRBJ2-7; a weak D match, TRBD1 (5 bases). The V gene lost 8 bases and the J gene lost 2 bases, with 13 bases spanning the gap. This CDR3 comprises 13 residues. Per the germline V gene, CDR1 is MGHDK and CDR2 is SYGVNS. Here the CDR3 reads CASSWARAYEQYF. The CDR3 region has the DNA TGTGCCAGCTCCTGGGCCAGGGCCTACGAGCAGTACTTC.

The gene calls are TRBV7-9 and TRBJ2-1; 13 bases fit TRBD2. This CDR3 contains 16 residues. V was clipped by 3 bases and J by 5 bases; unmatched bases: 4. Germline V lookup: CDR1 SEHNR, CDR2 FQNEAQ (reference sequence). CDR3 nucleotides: TGTGCCAGCAGCTTCGGACTAGCGGGGGCCCACAATGAGCAGTTCTTC. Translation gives CASSFGLAGAHNEQFF.

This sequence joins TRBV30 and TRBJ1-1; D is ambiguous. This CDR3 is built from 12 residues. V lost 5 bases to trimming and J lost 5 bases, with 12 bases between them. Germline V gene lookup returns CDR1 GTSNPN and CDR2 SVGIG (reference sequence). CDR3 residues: CAWENSGTEAFF. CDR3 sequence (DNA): TGTGCCTGGGAAAACTCGGGGACTGAAGCTTTCTTT.

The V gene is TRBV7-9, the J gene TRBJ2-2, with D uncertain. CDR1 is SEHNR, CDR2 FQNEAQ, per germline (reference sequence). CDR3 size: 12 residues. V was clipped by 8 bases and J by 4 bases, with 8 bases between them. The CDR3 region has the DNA TGTGCCAGCTCCGACACCACCGGGGAGCTGTTTTTT. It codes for CASSDTTGELFF.

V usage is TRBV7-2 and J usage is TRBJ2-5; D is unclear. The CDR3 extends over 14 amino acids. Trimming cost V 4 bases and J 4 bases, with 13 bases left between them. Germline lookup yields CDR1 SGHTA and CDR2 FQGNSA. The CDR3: CASSSSGLRETQYF. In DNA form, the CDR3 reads TGTGCCAGCAGCTCCTCGGGTCTCAGAGAGACCCAGTACTTC.

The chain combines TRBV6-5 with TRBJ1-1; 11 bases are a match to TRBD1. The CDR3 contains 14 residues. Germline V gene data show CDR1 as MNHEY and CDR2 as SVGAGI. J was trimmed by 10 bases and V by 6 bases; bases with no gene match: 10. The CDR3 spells CASRSGQGGFRAFF. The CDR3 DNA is TGTGCCAGCAGGTCGGGACAGGGGGGATTCAGAGCTTTCTTT.

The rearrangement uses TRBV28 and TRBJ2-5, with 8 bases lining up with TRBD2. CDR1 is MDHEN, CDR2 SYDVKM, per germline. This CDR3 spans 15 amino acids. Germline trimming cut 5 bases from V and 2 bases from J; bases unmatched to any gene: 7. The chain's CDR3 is CASSPQVAGQETQYF. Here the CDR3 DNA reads TGTGCCAGCAGTCCCCAGGTAGCGGGACAAGAGACCCAGTACTTC.

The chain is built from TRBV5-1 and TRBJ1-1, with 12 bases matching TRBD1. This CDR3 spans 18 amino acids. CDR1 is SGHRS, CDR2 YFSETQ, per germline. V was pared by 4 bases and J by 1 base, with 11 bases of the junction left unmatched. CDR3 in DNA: TGCGCCAGCAGCATCCGGGACAGGGGGCGATCCGAGAACACTGAAGCTTTCTTT. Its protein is CASSIRDRGRSENTEAFF.

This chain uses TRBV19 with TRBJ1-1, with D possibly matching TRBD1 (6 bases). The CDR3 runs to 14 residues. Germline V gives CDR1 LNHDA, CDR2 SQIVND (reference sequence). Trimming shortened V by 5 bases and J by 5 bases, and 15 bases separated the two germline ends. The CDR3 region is CASSLGTWGTEAFF. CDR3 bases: TGTGCCAGTAGTCTCGGGACATGGGGGACTGAAGCTTTCTTT.

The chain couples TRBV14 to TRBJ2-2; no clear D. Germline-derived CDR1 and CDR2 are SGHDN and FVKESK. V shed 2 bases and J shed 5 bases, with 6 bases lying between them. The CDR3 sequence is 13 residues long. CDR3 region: CASSQLVTGELFF. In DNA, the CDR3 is TGTGCCAGCAGCCAATTAGTGACCGGGGAGCTGTTTTTT. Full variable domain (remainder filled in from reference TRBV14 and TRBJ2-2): EAGVTQFPSHSVIEKGQTVTLRCDPISGHDNLYWYRRVMGKEIKFLLHFVKESKQDESGMPNNRFLAERTGGTYSTLKVQPAELEDSGVYFCASSQLVTGELFFGEGSRLTVL.

For the CDR3, the DNA is TGTGCCAGCAGTTCGAGTGGGGGCGTCGGAAACACCATATATTTT. It specifies CASSSSGGVGNTIYF. This sequence joins TRBV6-5 and TRBJ1-3, with D possibly being TRBD1 (6 bases). This CDR3 spans 15 amino acids. Germline lookup yields CDR1 MNHEY and CDR2 SVGAGI. Trimming left V 4 bases short and J 4 bases short, with 14 bases between.

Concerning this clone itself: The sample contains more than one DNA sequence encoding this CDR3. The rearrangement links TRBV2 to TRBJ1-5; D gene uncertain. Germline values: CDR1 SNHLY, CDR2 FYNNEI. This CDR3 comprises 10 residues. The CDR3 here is CASGREPQHF. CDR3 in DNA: TGTGCAAGCGGTCGGGAGCCCCAGCATTTT.

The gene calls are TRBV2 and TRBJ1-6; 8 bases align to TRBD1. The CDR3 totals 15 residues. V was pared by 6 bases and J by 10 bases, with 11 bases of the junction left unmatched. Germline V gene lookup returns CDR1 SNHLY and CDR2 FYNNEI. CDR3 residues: CASRGQAGVVSPLHF. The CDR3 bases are TGTGCCAGCAGGGGACAGGCGGGGGTTGTCTCACCCCTCCACTTT.

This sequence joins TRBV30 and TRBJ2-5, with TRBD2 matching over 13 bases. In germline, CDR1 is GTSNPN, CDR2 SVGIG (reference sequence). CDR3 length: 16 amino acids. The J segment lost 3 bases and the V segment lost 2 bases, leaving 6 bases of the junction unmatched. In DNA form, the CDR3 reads TGTGCCTGGAGTTCGGGACTAGCGGGGCCAAAAGAGACCCAGTACTTC. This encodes CAWSSGLAGPKETQYF.

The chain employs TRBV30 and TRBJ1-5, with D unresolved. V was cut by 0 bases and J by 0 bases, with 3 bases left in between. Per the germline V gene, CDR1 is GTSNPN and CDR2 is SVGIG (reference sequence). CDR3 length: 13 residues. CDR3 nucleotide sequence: TGTGCCTGGAGTGTTAATAGCAATCAGCCCCAGCATTTT. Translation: CAWSVNSNQPQHF.

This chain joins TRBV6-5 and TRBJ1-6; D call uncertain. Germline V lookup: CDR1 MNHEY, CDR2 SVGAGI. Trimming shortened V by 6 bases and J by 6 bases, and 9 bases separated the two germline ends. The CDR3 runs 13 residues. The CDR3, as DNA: TGTGCCAGCAGCCCTCGACTTAATTCACCCCTCCACTTT. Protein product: CASSPRLNSPLHF.

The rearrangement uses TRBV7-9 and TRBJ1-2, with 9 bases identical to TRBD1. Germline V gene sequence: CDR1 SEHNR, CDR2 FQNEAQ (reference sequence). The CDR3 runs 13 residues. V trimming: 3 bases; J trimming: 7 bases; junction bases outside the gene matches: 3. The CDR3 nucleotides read TGTGCCAGCAGCTTCGACAGGGGGGTTGGCTACACCTTC. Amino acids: CASSFDRGVGYTF.

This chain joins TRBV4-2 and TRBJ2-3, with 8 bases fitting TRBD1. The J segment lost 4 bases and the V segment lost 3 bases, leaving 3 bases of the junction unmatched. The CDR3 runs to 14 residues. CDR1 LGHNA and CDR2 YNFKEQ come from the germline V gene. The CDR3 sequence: CASSQADRADTQYF. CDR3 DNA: TGTGCCAGCAGCCAGGCGGACAGGGCAGATACGCAGTATTTT.